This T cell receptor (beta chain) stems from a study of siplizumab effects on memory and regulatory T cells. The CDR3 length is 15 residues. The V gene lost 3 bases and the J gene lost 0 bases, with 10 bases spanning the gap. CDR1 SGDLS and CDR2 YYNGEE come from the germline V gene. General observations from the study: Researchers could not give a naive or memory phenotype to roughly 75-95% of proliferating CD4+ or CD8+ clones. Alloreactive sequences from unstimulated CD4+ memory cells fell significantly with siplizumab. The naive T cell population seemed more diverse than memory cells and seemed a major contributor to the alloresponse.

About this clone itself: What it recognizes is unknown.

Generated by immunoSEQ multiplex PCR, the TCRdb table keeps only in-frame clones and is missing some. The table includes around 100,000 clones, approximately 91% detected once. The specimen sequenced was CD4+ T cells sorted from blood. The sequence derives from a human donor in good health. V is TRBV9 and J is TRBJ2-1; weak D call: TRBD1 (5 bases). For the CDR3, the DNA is TGTGCCAGCAGCGCCGCAGGGAACTCCTACAATGAGCAGTTCTTC. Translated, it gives CASSAAGNSYNEQFF.